This TCR beta chain emerged from a study of T cell repertoires in cytomegalovirus infection (dated by TCRdb to the late 2010s). Regarding the study in general: Donor HLA type was relevant to the analysis, as public TCR beta signatures indicated carriage of CMV infection together with the matching HLA type. Points the paper makes about the study in general: Carriers of CMV infection plus the relevant HLA type were discriminated by the cumulative frequency of public TCR beta family members in the study cohort and in an independent approximately 360-donor cohort. The ex vivo response was dominated by HLA-C-restricted CMV-specific TCR beta clonotypes, which also provided the single most frequent clonotype in two of eight donors.

Its CDR3 holds 18 amino acids, cysteine through phenylalanine. Here the CDR3 DNA is all that survives: 54 bases in frame from base 1. Clipping removes 1 base from V and 9 bases from J, with 13 as the unmatched junction base count. The germline V gene encodes CDR1 SGHTA and CDR2 FQGNSA. Reads for this sample came from an Illumina HiSeq 1500. TCRdb applied fastp at Q25 and MiXCR to the public reads, then kept only in-frame beta chains. Here each entry gathers all rows of one CDR3 protein and keeps the most common genes and DNA. The sample profile shows 510,000 or so distinct CDR3 sequences; around 27% of them were found once. 13% of the sample rests with the top ten. This clonotype was recorded many times. What this receptor recognizes is not known. Base qualities are not provided; no much larger clone lies one nucleotide away.

Sequenced material: PBMCs. This clonotype was obtained from a human donor in good health (CMV status not recorded). Some clones in this sample may be carry-over from other donors' samples. Recombination joined TRBV7-2 with TRBJ2-1, and TRBD2 aligns with 12 junction nucleotides. The sequence in DNA is TGTGCCAGCAGCTTAGGTTCTAGCGGGAGGGGGATGACCGGTGAGCAGTTCTTC. The resulting protein is CASSLGSSGRGMTGEQFF.